This T cell receptor beta chain comes out of a study of identifying expanded T cells in peripheral blood. Germline V lookup: CDR1 ENHRY, CDR2 SYGVKD. J lost 6 bases, V lost 5 bases, and 4 bases had no gene match. The CDR3 totals 12 residues. Some clones are missing from TCRdb's copy, which holds only in-frame ones; the method was immunoSEQ multiplex PCR. The table records more than 90,000 clones, around 88% of them present only once. The receptor comes from a person aged 18 to 69 in good health. The sequencing input was blood. The chain is built from TRBV10-3 and TRBJ2-7; TRBD1 matches 7 bases. The CDR3 coding sequence is TGTGCCATCAGTTCGACAGGGATCGAGCAGTACTTC. Encoded protein: CAISSTGIEQYF.